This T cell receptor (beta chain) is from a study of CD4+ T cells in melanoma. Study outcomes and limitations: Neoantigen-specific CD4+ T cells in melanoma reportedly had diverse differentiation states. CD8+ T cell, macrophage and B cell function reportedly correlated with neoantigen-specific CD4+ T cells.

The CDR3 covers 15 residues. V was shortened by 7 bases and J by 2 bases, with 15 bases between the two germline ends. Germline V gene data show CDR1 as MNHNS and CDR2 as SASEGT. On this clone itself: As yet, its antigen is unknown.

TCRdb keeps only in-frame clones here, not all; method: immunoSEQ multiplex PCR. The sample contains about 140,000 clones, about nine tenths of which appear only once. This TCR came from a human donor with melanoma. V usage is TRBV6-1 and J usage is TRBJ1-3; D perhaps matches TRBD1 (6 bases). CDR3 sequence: CASTDRGSTGNTIYF. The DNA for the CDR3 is TGTGCCAGCACTGATAGGGGGTCCACTGGAAACACCATATATTTT.